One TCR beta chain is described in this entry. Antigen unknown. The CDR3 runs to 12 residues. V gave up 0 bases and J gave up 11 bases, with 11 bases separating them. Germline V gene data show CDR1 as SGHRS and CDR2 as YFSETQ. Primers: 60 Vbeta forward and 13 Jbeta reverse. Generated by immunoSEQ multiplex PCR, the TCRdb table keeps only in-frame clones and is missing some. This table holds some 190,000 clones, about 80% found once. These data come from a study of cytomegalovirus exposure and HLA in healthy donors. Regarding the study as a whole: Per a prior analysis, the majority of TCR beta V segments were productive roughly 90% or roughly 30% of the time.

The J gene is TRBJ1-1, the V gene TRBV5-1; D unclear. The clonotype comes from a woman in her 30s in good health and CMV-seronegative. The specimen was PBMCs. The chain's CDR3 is CASSLVNERAFF. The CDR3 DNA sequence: TGCGCCAGCAGCTTGGTCAACGAGCGGGCTTTCTTT.